The 27 T cell receptor beta chains below were found in one sample sequenced in a study of T cell changes during pregnancy in multiple sclerosis. Repertoires were generated with immunoSEQ multiplex PCR, while TCRdb's copy carries only in-frame clones and drops some. The sample lists nearly 80,000 clones; around nine tenths were seen once. The sample in question was CD4+ T cells from peripheral blood mononuclear cells, obtained before pregnancy. Every receptor here comes from a female donor with multiple sclerosis, enrolled in a pregnancy study.

The chain is built from TRBV29-1 and TRBJ1-2, with a tentative D call TRBD1 (5 bases). The CDR3 contains 12 residues. Germline values: CDR1 SQVTM, CDR2 ANQGSEA. Trimming stripped 5 bases from V and 4 bases from J, with 11 bases between. The CDR3 region has the DNA TGCAGCGTTCCCCGGGGGTCCTATGGCTACACCTTC. The encoded protein is CSVPRGSYGYTF.

This clone was seen a handful of times. The genes are TRBV7-9 and TRBJ1-3; 8 bases line up with TRBD1. From germline, CDR1 is SEHNR and CDR2 FQNEAQ (reference sequence). Trimming at V came to 6 bases and at J to 3 bases, leaving 7 bases not matched to a gene. The CDR3 loop spans 15 amino acids. CDR3 sequence: CASSPDRVGGNTIYF. CDR3 DNA: TGTGCCAGCAGTCCGGACAGGGTGGGTGGAAACACCATATATTTT.

The chain uses TRBV6-6 and TRBJ1-2; maybe TRBD1 (5 bases). The CDR3 consists of 14 residues. CDR1 is MNHNY, CDR2 SVGAGI, per germline (reference sequence). Trimming took 0 bases from V and 2 from J, leaving 7 bases between them. CDR3 protein: CASSYSDINYGYTF. Here the CDR3 DNA reads TGTGCCAGCAGTTACTCGGACATCAACTATGGCTACACCTTC.

This rearrangement joins TRBV9 to TRBJ2-3; 9 nucleotides match TRBD2. V lost 0 bases to trimming and J lost 8 bases; unmatched junction nucleotides: 4. Germline CDR1 and CDR2: SGDLS and YYNGEE. The CDR3 has 14 amino acids. The CDR3: CASSVGDSGSTQYF. The CDR3 DNA sequence: TGTGCCAGCAGCGTAGGGGATAGCGGGAGTACGCAGTATTTT.

CDR3 protein: CASSPLAPWFSEQFF. As DNA, the CDR3 is TGTGCCAGCAGCCCCCTAGCGCCGTGGTTCTCTGAGCAGTTCTTC. The chain has TRBV7-9 and TRBJ2-1; weak D call: TRBD2 (6 bases). V was cut by 5 bases and J by 9 bases, with 20 bases left in between. Germline V gives CDR1 SEHNR, CDR2 FQNEAQ (reference sequence). CDR3 length: 15 residues.

The V call is TRBV2, the J call TRBJ2-3, with TRBD2 matching over 10 bases. V shed 2 bases, J shed 4 bases, and the junction held 3 bases outside the gene matches. In germline, CDR1 is SNHLY, CDR2 FYNNEI. This CDR3 has 15 amino acids. The CDR3 DNA sequence: TGTGCCAGCAGTGAACTAGCGGGAGTACCAGATACGCAGTATTTT. Its protein product is CASSELAGVPDTQYF.

This sequence joins TRBV18 and TRBJ2-3; perhaps TRBD2 as D (6 bases). The germline CDR1 and CDR2 sequences are KGHSH and LQKENI. CDR3 size: 18 residues. V was trimmed by 3 bases and J by 4 bases, leaving 23 bases between them. In DNA form, the CDR3 reads TGTGCCAGCTCACCTCTGCCCCTAGGAGGCGGGGTGGCAGATACGCAGTATTTT. This encodes CASSPLPLGGGVADTQYF.

This chain uses TRBV7-3 with TRBJ1-1; D gene unclear. Germline V lookup: CDR1 SGHTA, CDR2 FQGTGA. The CDR3 is 13 residues long. V lost 2 bases, J lost 8 bases, and 12 bases lay in between. The CDR3 DNA sequence: TGTGCCAGCAGCTTATTAGGGCGGGCGGAAGCTTTCTTT. It is translated as CASSLLGRAEAFF.

This chain joins TRBV28 and TRBJ1-5; D uncertain. This CDR3 has 14 residues. The ends were cut back, 3 bases at V and 0 bases at J, with 6 bases in the middle. Germline-derived CDR1 and CDR2 are MDHEN and SYDVKM. The CDR3 here is CASSLAGSNQPQHF. The CDR3 DNA sequence: TGTGCCAGCAGTTTGGCGGGTAGCAATCAGCCCCAGCATTTT.

The J gene is TRBJ1-4, the V gene TRBV6-5; perhaps TRBD1 as D (5 bases). CDR1 and CDR2 from the germline V gene are MNHEY and SVGAGI. Trimming stripped 8 bases from V and 14 bases from J, with 21 bases between. This CDR3 is 13 amino acids long. The CDR3 sequence: CASRAILQGTLFF. The CDR3 nucleotides read TGTGCCAGCCGAGCCATACTCCAGGGAACTCTGTTTTTT.

The chain is built from TRBV5-1 and TRBJ1-3; 7 nucleotides align to TRBD1. CDR3 length equals 16 residues. CDR1 SGHRS and CDR2 YFSETQ come from the germline V gene. V was pared by 3 bases and J by 9 bases, with 15 bases of the junction left unmatched. The CDR3 sequence is CASSSQTGTGTGTIYF. The DNA of the CDR3 is TGCGCCAGCAGCTCGCAGACAGGGACGGGAACCGGCACCATATATTTT.

As DNA, the CDR3 is TGTGCCTGGACTATAGCGGGAGGCTGGGATACGCAGTATTTT. This sequence encodes CAWTIAGGWDTQYF. The rearrangement links TRBV30 to TRBJ2-3, with 10 bases aligning to TRBD2. This CDR3 has 14 amino acids. Trimming cost V 4 bases and J 6 bases; bases outside gene matches: 7. Germline V lookup: CDR1 GTSNPN, CDR2 SVGIG (reference sequence).

This chain uses TRBV2 with TRBJ1-5; the match to TRBD1 covers 8 bases. The CDR3 length is 14 residues. V was clipped by 5 bases and J by 2 bases; unmatched bases: 2. In germline, CDR1 is SNHLY, CDR2 FYNNEI. CDR3 sequence reads: CASSLQGGNQPQHF. In nucleotides, the CDR3 is TGTGCCAGCAGTCTACAGGGGGGCAATCAGCCCCAGCATTTT.

The rearrangement links TRBV7-2 to TRBJ2-1, with 7 bases that match TRBD2. Germline V gives CDR1 SGHTA, CDR2 FQGNSA. The CDR3 loop spans 13 amino acids. V shed 3 bases, J shed 7 bases, and the junction held 3 bases outside the gene matches. The CDR3 sequence: CASSFMGGNEQFF. For the CDR3, the DNA is TGTGCCAGCAGCTTTATGGGGGGGAATGAGCAGTTCTTC. The whole variable domain, filled in from reference TRBV7-2 and TRBJ2-1, reads GAGVSQSPSNKVTEKGKDVELRCDPISGHTALYWYRQSLGQGLEFLIYFQGNSAPDKSGLPSDRFSAERTGGSVSTLTIQRTQQEDSAVYLCASSFMGGNEQFFGPGTRLTVL.

The chain employs TRBV5-6 and TRBJ2-3; D gene uncertain. The germline V gene encodes CDR1 SGHDT and CDR2 YYEEEE. Trimming cost V 2 bases and J 2 bases, with 9 bases left between them. This CDR3 contains 14 residues. CDR3 nucleotide sequence: TGTGCCAGCAGCTTTGAACTTTCCACAGATACGCAGTATTTT. Translated: CASSFELSTDTQYF.

The chain couples TRBV9 to TRBJ2-7; TRBD2 agrees at 10 bases. Looked up from germline, CDR1 is SGDLS and CDR2 is YYNGEE. J gave up 2 bases and V 2 bases, and 4 bases lay outside the gene matches. The CDR3 totals 15 residues. CDR3 nucleotide sequence: TGTGCCAGCAGCGTGCGGACTAGCGGAGCCTACGAGCAGTACTTC. Translated: CASSVRTSGAYEQYF.

The chain couples TRBV29-1 to TRBJ1-3; no reliable D call. Germline V gene data show CDR1 as SQVTM and CDR2 as ANQGSEA. Trimming shortened V by 6 bases and J by 0 bases, and 12 bases separated the two germline ends. The CDR3 consists of 14 residues. Written as DNA, the CDR3 is TGCAGCGTGGTGCTGGTGAGCTCTGGAAACACCATATATTTT. This gives the protein CSVVLVSSGNTIYF.

V gene TRBV5-1 combines with J gene TRBJ2-3, with 12 positions matching TRBD1. This CDR3 region has 17 residues. V shed 2 bases and J 4 bases; nucleotides not matched to a gene: 8. Germline CDR1 is SGHRS and CDR2 is YFSETQ. The chain's CDR3 is CASSFTGTGGSADTQYF. CDR3 in DNA: TGCGCCAGCAGCTTTACCGGGACAGGGGGCAGCGCAGATACGCAGTATTTT.

This clone has at least ten counts. This CDR3 is also generated by other DNA sequences in the sample. This chain links TRBV2 with TRBJ1-1; 9 bases agree with TRBD1. V lost 7 bases, J lost 3 bases, and 3 bases stayed unmatched. The length of the CDR3 is 13 residues. Per germline, CDR1 SNHLY and CDR2 FYNNEI. The CDR3 region is CASKGDRDTEAFF. CDR3 bases: TGTGCCAGCAAGGGGGACAGGGACACTGAAGCTTTCTTT.

The chain has TRBV19 and TRBJ1-5; TRBD1 might be the D (6 bases). From germline, CDR1 is LNHDA and CDR2 SQIVND (reference sequence). The CDR3 consists of 12 residues. The germline V and J ends were trimmed by 5 bases and 5 bases, with 7 bases remaining between them. The CDR3 DNA sequence: TGTGCCAGTAGTTGGACAGATCAGCCCCAGCATTTT. As protein: CASSWTDQPQHF.

The CDR3, as DNA: TGTGCCAGTAGGACAGGGTCTCGGGAAAAACTGTTTTTT. Its translation: CASRTGSREKLFF. The chain uses TRBV19 and TRBJ1-4, with TRBD1 matching over 7 bases. CDR1 is LNHDA, CDR2 SQIVND, per germline (reference sequence). The length of the CDR3 is 13 residues. J was trimmed by 8 bases and V by 6 bases; bases with no gene match: 6.

The chain couples TRBV6-1 to TRBJ1-3; D may be TRBD1 (5 bases). Germline CDR1 is MNHNS and CDR2 is SASEGT. The CDR3 spans 14 residues. V dropped 5 bases and J dropped 3 bases, with 11 bases sitting between them. The DNA of the CDR3 is TGTGCCAGCAGTCTAGGGGATTTTGGAAACACCATATATTTT. This encodes CASSLGDFGNTIYF.

The rearrangement joins TRBV15 to TRBJ2-3, with 10 bases matching TRBD2. The CDR3 totals 16 residues. The J segment lost 1 base and the V segment lost 1 base, leaving 2 bases of the junction unmatched. Germline V gives CDR1 LNHNV, CDR2 YYDKDF (reference sequence). For the CDR3, the DNA is TGTGCCACCAGCAGAGTAGCGGGGGGCGGCACAGATACGCAGTATTTT. This sequence encodes CATSRVAGGGTDTQYF.

V and J are TRBV27 and TRBJ2-1, with 8 bases matching TRBD2. Germline CDR1 MNHEY, CDR2 SMNVEV (reference sequence). CDR3 size: 17 residues. With 5 bases clipped from V and 3 bases from J, the junction kept 12 bases outside the gene matches. In DNA, the CDR3 is TGTGCCAGCAGTCCTTGGGGACGGGAGGGCGGCTACAATGAGCAGTTCTTC. Translated, it gives CASSPWGREGGYNEQFF.

The chain links TRBV27 to TRBJ1-2; no definite D call. The CDR3 covers 14 residues. V was trimmed by 2 bases and J by 2 bases, leaving 9 bases between them. Germline CDR1 and CDR2: MNHEY and SMNVEV (reference sequence). In nucleotides, the CDR3 is TGTGCCAGCAGTTTAAAAGTCGGGAACTATGGCTACACCTTC. Translating it yields CASSLKVGNYGYTF.

This chain joins TRBV6-5 and TRBJ1-1; TRBD1 is a possible D gene (6 bases). This CDR3 is 15 amino acids long. Trimming shortened V by 4 bases and J by 0 bases, and 12 bases separated the two germline ends. Germline loops: CDR1 MNHEY, CDR2 SVGAGI. DNA of the CDR3: TGTGCCAGCAGTTCAGGGGATAAGATGAACACTGAAGCTTTCTTT. It specifies CASSSGDKMNTEAFF.

V and J are TRBV19 and TRBJ2-6, with TRBD2 as a possible D gene (5 bases). The CDR3 covers 15 residues. Per germline, CDR1 LNHDA and CDR2 SQIVND (reference sequence). Trimming removed 7 bases at V and 4 bases at J, with 14 bases between. This chain's CDR3 is CASTMVASGANVLTF. In DNA, the CDR3 is TGTGCCAGTACCATGGTAGCGTCAGGGGCCAACGTCCTGACTTTC.